This is a list of T cell receptor beta chains from one sample in a study of blood T cells in healthy people across ages. TCRdb re-called the 5' RACE reads with MiXCR, one entry per CDR3 protein. The sample contains roughly 800,000 distinct CDR3 sequences, 36% of which appear only once. The specimen sequenced was blood. These receptors were collected from a man between 18 and 29 years old in good health. Each CDR3 is given with its conserved first and last residue. The D gene is left open where the match is weak. Rows give clone size only sometimes, using once, few, many, or a class for an expanded clone.

D gene,V gene,J gene,clone size,CDR3 protein,CDR3 DNA
-,TRBV18,TRBJ2-1,many,CASSPRFQEQFF,TGTGCCAGCTCACCACGGTTCCAGGAGCAGTTCTTC
-,TRBV12-3/TRBV12-4,TRBJ2-7,-,CASSLNFQQYF,TGTGCCAGCAGCCTTAACTTCCAGCAGTACTTC
TRBD1,TRBV7-2,TRBJ1-1,-,CASSSGTGRAFF,TGTGCCAGCAGCTCAGGGACAGGCCGGGCTTTCTTT
TRBD2,TRBV2,TRBJ2-3,few,CASSPGLATADTQYF,TGTGCCAGCAGTCCTGGACTAGCGACGGCAGATACGCAGTATTTT
TRBD1,TRBV10-3,TRBJ2-1,once,CAISDRGRNNEQFF,TGTGCCATCAGTGACAGGGGGCGAAACAATGAGCAGTTCTTC
-,TRBV12-3/TRBV12-4,TRBJ1-2,-,CASSLTRQAGTGYTF,TGTGCCAGCAGTTTAACACGACAGGCAGGTACGGGCTACACCTTC
-,TRBV4-3,TRBJ1-2,-,CASSQSRRRNNYGYTF,TGCGCCAGCAGCCAGAGTAGACGGAGAAATAACTATGGCTACACCTTC
TRBD1,TRBV29-1,TRBJ2-7,-,CSVPSTGGAYNEQYF,TGCAGCGTCCCCTCGACAGGGGGCGCCTACAATGAGCAGTACTTC
-,TRBV29-1,TRBJ1-5,few,CSALTAADGQPQHF,TGCAGCGCCTTGACAGCCGCCGACGGTCAGCCCCAGCATTTT
TRBD2,TRBV9,TRBJ2-1,many,CASSVGRVLYNEQFF,TGTGCCAGCAGCGTCGGGAGGGTCCTCTACAATGAGCAGTTCTTC
-,TRBV4-2,TRBJ2-6,-,CASSQDGGSGANVPTF,TGTGCCAGCAGCCAAGATGGGGGCTCTGGGGCCAACGTCCCGACTTTC
-,TRBV20-1,TRBJ2-5,-,CSARDWREPQETQYF,TGCAGTGCTAGAGATTGGAGGGAGCCCCAGGAGACCCAGTACTTC
-,TRBV5-5,TRBJ1-1,few,CASSLGPFNTEAFF,TGTGCCAGCAGCTTGGGCCCCTTTAACACTGAAGCTTTCTTT
-,TRBV13,TRBJ2-3,few,CASSALFTDTQYF,TGTGCCAGCAGTGCCCTCTTCACAGATACGCAGTATTTT
-,TRBV12-3/TRBV12-4,TRBJ2-7,-,CASSRDPGWSEQYF,TGTGCCAGCAGCCGGGACCCGGGGTGGTCCGAGCAGTACTTC
TRBD1,TRBV4-1,TRBJ2-1,-,CASSQDESRGHRNEQFF,TGCGCCAGCAGCCAAGATGAAAGCAGGGGGCACCGCAATGAGCAGTTCTTC